This T cell receptor beta chain is drawn from a study of molecular identifiers for immune sequencing clone quantification (dated by TCRdb to the late 2010s). Study-level background: For a replicate experiment, the RNA from either roughly 18,000 or 92,000 naive CD8 T cells was divided into five aliquots, and four of those aliquots went on to sequencing. CD8 T cells were used in a methods study to benchmark molecular-identifier clustering-based TCR repertoire sequencing (MIDCIRS) and TCR RNA copy counting. The investigation overall reported the following: Naive libraries contained spiked-in Jurkat TCR RNA (roughly ten copies' worth), which is not part of the donor repertoire. Even against a background of 850,000 to 1,000,000 naive CD8 T cells, spiked-in Jurkat TCR RNA amounting to a single cell's worth was reported to be detectable. Without barcode sub-clustering, chimeric consensus sequences inflated TCR diversity; chimeras reached as high as 47%. Modeling indicated about three TCR RNA copies recovered per cell, compared with 7.5 to 10 by digital PCR, which implies a capture efficiency of approximately 30%. Highly expanded clone sizes could be underestimated if identical TCR molecules share a barcode. In CMV-specific effector cells, over 98% of molecules were held by clones above 20 RNA copies, whereas under 1% of molecules were held by such clones in naive cells.

Taken from cysteine to phenylalanine, the CDR3 has 13 residues. Only the CDR3 part of the read is kept: 39 bases, read in frame from the first base. CDR1 and CDR2 (DFQATT, SNEGSKA) derive from the germline V gene (reference sequence). V is cut by 5 bases and J by 3 bases, and the space between the germline ends is 14 bases. The library came from PCR. The sample was run on a NextSeq 500. Bulk TCR libraries were prepared as previously described, using TCR primers listed in Table S5. The Qiagen AllPrep DNA/RNA kit was used to purify total RNA. Before analysis, reads from multiple sequencing runs of one library were combined. Per the source publication's procedure: Reads were retained only if the reads had an exact TCR constant sequence, and the retained reads were trimmed to 150 nt and grouped according to their 12-nt molecular barcodes. Reads within each barcode group were sub-clustered using a 15% Levenshtein threshold, and quality-weighted consensus sequences were constructed for each RNA molecule. Non-functional sequences were discarded, and so were lower-count sequences lying one edit away from another sequence. Barcode sub-clusters with fewer than 20% of the maximum read count were removed, based on fitting two negative binomial distributions. The raw public data were reprocessed by TCRdb itself: fastp quality trimming at Q25, MiXCR clonotype calling, in-frame beta chains only. Duplicate CDR3 protein sequences are folded into a single record with the most common DNA and genes. The V and J calls and clone size are TCRdb's, not the authors'. The sample records some 680,000 distinct CDR3 sequences, roughly 27% of which are singletons. In total, the top ten clones hold 0.75% to 0.8% of the sample.

Libraries of naive CD8 T cells were generated from approximately 20,000 to 1,000,000 sorted cells, with 10%, 30% or 50% of the purified RNA used. Naive CD8 T cells were FACS-sorted as CD8+CD4-CCR7+CD45RA+ on a BD FACSAria II into RLT Plus buffer. To test detection sensitivity, Jurkat RNA equivalent to more than 9 TCR copies was spiked into samples of roughly 18,000-1,000,000 naive CD8 T cells. Enrichment of CD8 T cells was performed with RosetteSep CD8+ T Cell Enrichment Cocktail and Ficoll-Paque, after which ACK red cell lysis was carried out. This clonotype showed up many times. The antigen this receptor binds is unknown. The input lacks base qualities; no much larger clone sits a single base away.

This chain joins TRBV20-1 to TRBJ2-7; possibly the D gene is TRBD2, per 5 matching bases. The sequence came from a human donor in good health. Some libraries in this study had Jurkat cell RNA spiked in. Specimen: naive CD8+ T cells from blood, with Jurkat cell RNA spiked in. Sample cell subset or site, as interpreted from the label and publication: FACS-sorted CD8+CD4-CCR7+CD45RA+ naive T cells. The bases read TGCAGTGCTCGGACTCTGACCGACTACGAGCAGTACTTC. Its amino acids are CSARTLTDYEQYF.